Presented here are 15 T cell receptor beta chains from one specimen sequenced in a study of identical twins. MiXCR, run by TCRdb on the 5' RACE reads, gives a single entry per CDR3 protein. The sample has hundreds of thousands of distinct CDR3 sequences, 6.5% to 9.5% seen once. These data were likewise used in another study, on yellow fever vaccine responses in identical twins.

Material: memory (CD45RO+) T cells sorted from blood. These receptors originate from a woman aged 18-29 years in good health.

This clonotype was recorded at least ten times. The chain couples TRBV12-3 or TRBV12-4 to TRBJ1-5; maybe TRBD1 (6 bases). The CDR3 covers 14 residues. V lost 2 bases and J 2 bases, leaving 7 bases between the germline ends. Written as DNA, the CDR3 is TGTGCCAGCAGTTTATCAGGGGGCAATCAGCCCCAGCATTTT. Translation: CASSLSGGNQPQHF.

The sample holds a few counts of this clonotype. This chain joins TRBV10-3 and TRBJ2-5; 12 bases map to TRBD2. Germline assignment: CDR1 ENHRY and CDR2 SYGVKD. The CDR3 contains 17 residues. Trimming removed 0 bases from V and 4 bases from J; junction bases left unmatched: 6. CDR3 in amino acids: CAISESPLAGGRETQYF. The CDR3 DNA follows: TGTGCCATCAGTGAGTCCCCCCTAGCGGGAGGGCGAGAGACCCAGTACTTC.

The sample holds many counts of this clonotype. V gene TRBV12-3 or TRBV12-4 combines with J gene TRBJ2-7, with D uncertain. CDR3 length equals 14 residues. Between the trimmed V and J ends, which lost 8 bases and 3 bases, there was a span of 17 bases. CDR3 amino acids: CASLDSRSRYEQYF. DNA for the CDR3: TGTGCCAGCTTAGATTCGCGGTCACGCTACGAGCAGTACTTC.

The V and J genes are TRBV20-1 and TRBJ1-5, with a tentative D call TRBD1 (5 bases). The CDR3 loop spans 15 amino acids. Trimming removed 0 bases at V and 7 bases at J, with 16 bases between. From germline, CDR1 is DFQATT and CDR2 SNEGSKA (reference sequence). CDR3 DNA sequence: TGCAGTGCTAGAGATAGGGCAGGATGGGGCCAGCCCCAGCATTTT. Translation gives CSARDRAGWGQPQHF.

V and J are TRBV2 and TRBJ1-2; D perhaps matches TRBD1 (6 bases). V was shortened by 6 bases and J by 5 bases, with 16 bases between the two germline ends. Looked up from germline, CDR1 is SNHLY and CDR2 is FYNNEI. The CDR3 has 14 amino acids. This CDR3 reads CASSGQRELYGYTF. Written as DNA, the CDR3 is TGTGCCAGCAGCGGACAGCGAGAACTTTATGGCTACACCTTC.

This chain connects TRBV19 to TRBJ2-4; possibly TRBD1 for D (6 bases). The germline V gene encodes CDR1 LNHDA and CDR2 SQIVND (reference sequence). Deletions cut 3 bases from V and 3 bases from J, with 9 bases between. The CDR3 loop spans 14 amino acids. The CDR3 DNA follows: TGTGCCAGTAGTATGGAGGACAGCAAAAACATTCAGTACTTC. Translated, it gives CASSMEDSKNIQYF.

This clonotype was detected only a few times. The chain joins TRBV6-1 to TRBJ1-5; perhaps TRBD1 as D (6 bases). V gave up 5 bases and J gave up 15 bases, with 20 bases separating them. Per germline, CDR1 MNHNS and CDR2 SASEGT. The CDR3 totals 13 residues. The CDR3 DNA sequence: TGTGCCAGCAGTCCGGGGGGGCGCGGGGAGTGGCATTTT. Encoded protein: CASSPGGRGEWHF.

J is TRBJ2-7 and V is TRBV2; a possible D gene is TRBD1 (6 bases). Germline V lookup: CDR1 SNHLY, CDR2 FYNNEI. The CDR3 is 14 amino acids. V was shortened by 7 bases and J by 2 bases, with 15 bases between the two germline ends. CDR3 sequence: CASNVGGQPYEQYF. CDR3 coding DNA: TGTGCCAGCAACGTCGGAGGACAGCCCTACGAGCAGTACTTC.

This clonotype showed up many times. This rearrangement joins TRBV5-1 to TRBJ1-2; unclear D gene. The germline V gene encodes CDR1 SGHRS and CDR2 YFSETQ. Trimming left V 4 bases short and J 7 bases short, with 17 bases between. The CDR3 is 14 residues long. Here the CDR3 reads CASSPGPGGSGYTF. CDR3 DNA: TGCGCCAGCAGCCCCGGCCCAGGTGGATCTGGCTACACCTTC.

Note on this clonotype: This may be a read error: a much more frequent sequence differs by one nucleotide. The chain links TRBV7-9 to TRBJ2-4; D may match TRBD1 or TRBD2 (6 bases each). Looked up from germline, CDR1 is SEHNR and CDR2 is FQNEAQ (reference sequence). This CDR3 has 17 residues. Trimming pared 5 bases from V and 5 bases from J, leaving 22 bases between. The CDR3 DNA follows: TGTGCCAGCAGCAAGAGGGGGGCGGCCGGTTGGGAAAACATTCAGTACTTC. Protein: CASSKRGAAGWENIQYF.

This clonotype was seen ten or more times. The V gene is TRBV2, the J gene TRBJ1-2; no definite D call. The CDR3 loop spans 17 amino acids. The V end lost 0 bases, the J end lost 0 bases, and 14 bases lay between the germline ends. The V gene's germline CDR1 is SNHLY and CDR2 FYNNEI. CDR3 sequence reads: CASSEALRPLSNYGYTF. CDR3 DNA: TGTGCCAGCAGTGAAGCGCTTCGTCCACTTTCTAACTATGGCTACACCTTC.

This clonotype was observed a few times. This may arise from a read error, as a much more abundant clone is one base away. The CDR3 sequence is CASRGQGGNQPQHF. The CDR3 nucleotides read TGTGCCAGCAGGGGACAGGGTGGCAATCAGCCCCAGCATTTT. J is TRBJ1-5 and V is TRBV28; 9 nucleotides align to TRBD1. V dropped 6 bases and J dropped 2; count of bases not matched to a gene: 2. The CDR3 runs to 14 residues. Germline V gene data show CDR1 as MDHEN and CDR2 as SYDVKM.

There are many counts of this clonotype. The CDR3 region has the DNA TGCAGTGCGACACCCACCACCGCGGGGCAGAACACTGAAGCTTTCTTT. Protein product: CSATPTTAGQNTEAFF. The chain combines TRBV20-1 with TRBJ1-1, with D possibly matching TRBD1 (5 bases). V was shortened by 6 bases and J by 1 base, with 21 bases between the two germline ends. The germline CDR1 and CDR2 sequences are DFQATT and SNEGSKA (reference sequence). This CDR3 spans 16 amino acids.

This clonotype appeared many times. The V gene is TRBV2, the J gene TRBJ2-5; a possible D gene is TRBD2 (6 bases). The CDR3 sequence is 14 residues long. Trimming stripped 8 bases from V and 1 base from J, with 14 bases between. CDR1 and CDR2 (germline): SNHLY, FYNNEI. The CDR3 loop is CASVGIGGQETQYF. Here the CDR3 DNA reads TGTGCCAGCGTGGGCATCGGGGGCCAAGAGACCCAGTACTTC.

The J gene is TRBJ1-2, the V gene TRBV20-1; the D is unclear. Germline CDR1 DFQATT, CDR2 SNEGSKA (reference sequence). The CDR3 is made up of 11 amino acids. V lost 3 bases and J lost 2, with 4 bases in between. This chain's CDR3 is CSASPNYGYTF. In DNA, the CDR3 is TGCAGTGCTAGCCCGAACTATGGCTACACCTTC.